The source of this T cell receptor (beta chain) is a study of blood T cell repertoires in COVID-19. Trimming stripped 3 bases from V and 8 bases from J, with 10 bases between. The CDR3 extends over 13 amino acids. Germline CDR1 is KGHDR and CDR2 is SFDVKD. Enrollees, about 18 to 89 years old, lived in around 23 US areas. Cohort allocation depended upon clinical history that participants reported. Original processing notes: Nucleated cell counts were estimated from reference gene primer amplification. Libraries were prepared by immunoSEQ multiplex PCR; TCRdb keeps only in-frame clonotypes and omits some of them. The DNA was the basis for D and trimming; V, J and clone size are from that table. The data show around 170,000 clones, about 80% seen once.

The sequence derives from a man aged 55 to 69 who had been exposed to COVID-19. The genes are TRBV24-1 and TRBJ2-1; D is uncertain. The sample was PBMCs or T cells enriched from blood (not recorded which). The chain's CDR3 is CATSDEHRDEQFF. The DNA of the CDR3 is TGTGCCACCAGTGATGAACACCGGGATGAGCAGTTCTTC.